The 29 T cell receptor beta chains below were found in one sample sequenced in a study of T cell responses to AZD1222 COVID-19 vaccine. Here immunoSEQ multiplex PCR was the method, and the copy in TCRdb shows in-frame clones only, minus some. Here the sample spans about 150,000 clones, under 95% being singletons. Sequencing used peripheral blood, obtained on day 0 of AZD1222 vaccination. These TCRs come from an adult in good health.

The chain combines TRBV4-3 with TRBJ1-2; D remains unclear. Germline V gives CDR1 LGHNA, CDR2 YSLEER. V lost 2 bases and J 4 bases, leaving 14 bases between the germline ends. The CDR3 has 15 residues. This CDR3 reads CASSQNLNGFYGYTF. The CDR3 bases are TGCGCCAGCAGCCAAAACCTAAACGGATTCTATGGCTACACCTTC.

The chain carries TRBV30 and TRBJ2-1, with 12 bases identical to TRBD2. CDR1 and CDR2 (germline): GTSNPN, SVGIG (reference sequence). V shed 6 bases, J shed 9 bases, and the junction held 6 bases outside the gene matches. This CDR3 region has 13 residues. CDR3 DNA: TGTGCCTGCGGACTAGCGGGAACCAGTGAGCAGTTCTTC. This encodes CACGLAGTSEQFF. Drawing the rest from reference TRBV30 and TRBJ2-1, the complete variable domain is SQTIHQWPATLVQPVGSPLSLECTVEGTSNPNLYWYRQAAGRGLQLLFYSVGIGQISSEVPQNLSASRPQDRQFILSSKKLLLSDSGFYLCACGLAGTSEQFFGPGTRLTVL.

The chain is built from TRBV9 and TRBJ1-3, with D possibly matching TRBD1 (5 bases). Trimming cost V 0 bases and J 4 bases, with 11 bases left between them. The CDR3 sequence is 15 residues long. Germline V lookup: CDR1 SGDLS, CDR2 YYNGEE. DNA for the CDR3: TGTGCCAGCAGCGTAGGAGGGGCGGCGGGAAACACCATATATTTT. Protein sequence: CASSVGGAAGNTIYF.

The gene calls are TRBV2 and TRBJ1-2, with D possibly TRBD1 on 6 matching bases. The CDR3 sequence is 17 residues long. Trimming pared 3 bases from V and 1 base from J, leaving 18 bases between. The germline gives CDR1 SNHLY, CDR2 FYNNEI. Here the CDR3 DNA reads TGTGCCAGCAGTGACGTCCTAACGAAGGGGGATAACTATGGCTACACCTTC. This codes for CASSDVLTKGDNYGYTF.

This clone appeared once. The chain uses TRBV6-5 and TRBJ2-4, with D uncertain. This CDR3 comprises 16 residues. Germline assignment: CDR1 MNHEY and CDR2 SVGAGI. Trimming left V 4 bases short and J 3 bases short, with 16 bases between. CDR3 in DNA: TGTGCCAGCAGTTCGCAAGGCCTTAATGGCAAAAACATTCAGTACTTC. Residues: CASSSQGLNGKNIQYF.

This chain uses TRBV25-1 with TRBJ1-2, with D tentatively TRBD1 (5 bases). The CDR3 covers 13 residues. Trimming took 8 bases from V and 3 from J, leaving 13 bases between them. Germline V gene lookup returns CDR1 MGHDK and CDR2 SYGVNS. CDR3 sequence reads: CASQSREDYGYTF. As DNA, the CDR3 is TGTGCCAGCCAATCCAGGGAAGACTATGGCTACACCTTC.

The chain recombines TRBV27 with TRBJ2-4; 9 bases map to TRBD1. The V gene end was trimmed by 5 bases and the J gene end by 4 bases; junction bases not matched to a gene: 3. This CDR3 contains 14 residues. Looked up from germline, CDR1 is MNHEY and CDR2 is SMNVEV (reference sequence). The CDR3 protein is CASSVQGAKNIQYF. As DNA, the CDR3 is TGTGCCAGCAGTGTACAGGGGGCGAAAAACATTCAGTACTTC.

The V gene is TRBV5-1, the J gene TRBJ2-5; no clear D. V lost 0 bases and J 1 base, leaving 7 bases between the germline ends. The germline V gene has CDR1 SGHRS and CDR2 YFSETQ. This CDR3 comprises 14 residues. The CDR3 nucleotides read TGCGCCAGCAGCTTGGCGAACCTCCAAGAGACCCAGTACTTC. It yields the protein CASSLANLQETQYF.

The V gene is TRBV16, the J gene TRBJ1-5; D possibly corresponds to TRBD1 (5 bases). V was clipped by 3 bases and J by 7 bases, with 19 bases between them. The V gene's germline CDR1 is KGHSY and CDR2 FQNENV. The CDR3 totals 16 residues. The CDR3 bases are TGTGCCAGCAGCCATGGGAGGGGAGGGTTCTACCAGCCCCAGCATTTT. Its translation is CASSHGRGGFYQPQHF. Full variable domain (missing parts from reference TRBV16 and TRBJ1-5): GEEVAQTPKHLVRGEGQKAKLYCAPIKGHSYVFWYQQVLKNEFKFLISFQNENVFDETGMPKERFSAKCLPNSPCSLEIQATKLEDSAVYFCASSHGRGGFYQPQHFGDGTRLSIL.

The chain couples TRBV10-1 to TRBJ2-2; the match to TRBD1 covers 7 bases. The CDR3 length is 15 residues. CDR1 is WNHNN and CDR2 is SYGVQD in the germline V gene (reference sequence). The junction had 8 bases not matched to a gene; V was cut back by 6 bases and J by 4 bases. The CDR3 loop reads CASRANRGGTGELFF. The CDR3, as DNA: TGCGCCAGCAGGGCTAACAGGGGCGGCACCGGGGAGCTGTTTTTT.

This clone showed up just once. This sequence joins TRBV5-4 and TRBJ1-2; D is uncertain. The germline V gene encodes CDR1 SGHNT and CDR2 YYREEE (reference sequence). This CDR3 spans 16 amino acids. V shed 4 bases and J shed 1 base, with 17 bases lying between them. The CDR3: CASSPKTSAVNYGYTF. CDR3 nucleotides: TGTGCCAGCAGCCCAAAAACGTCTGCAGTTAACTATGGCTACACCTTC.

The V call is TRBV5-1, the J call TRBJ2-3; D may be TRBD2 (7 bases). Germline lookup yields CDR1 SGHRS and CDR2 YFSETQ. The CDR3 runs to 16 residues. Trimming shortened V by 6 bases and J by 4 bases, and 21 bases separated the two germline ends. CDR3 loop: CASTNWEGQGADTQYF. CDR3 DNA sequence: TGCGCCAGCACCAACTGGGAGGGACAAGGGGCAGATACGCAGTATTTT.

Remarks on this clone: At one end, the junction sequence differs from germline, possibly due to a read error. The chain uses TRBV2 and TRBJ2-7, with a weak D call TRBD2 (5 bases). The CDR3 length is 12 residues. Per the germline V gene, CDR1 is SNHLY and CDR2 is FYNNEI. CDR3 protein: CAGGSLSYEQYF. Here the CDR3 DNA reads TGCGCCGGAGGTTCTCTCTCCTACGAGCAGTACTTC.

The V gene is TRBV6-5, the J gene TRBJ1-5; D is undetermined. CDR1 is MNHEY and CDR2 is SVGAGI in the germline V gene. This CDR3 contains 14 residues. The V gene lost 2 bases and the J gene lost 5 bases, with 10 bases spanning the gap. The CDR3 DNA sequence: TGTGCCAGCAGTTACCGCAGGTGGGATCAGCCCCAGCATTTT. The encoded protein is CASSYRRWDQPQHF.

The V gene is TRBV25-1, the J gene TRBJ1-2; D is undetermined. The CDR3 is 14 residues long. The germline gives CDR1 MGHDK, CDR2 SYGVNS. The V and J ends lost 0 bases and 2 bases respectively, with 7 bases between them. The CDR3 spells CASSEYPHNYGYTF. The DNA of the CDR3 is TGTGCCAGCAGTGAATACCCACACAACTATGGCTACACCTTC.

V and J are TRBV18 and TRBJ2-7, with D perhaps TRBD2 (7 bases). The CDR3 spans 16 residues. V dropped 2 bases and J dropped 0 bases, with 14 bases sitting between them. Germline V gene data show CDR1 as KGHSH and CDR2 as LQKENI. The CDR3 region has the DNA TGTGCCAGCTCACCATTTGCGGGGGCGGACTCCTACGAGCAGTACTTC. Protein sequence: CASSPFAGADSYEQYF.

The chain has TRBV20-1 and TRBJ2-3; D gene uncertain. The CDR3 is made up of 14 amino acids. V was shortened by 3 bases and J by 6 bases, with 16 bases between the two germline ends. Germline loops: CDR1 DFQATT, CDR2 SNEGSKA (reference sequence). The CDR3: CSASVLVDADTQYF. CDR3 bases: TGCAGTGCTAGTGTTCTAGTCGACGCGGATACGCAGTATTTT.

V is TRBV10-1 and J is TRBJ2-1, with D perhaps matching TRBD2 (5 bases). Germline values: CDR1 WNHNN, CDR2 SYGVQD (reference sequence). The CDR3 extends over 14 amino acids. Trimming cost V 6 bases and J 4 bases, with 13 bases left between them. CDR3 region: CASSARTGYNEQFF. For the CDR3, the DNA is TGCGCCAGCAGCGCCCGGACTGGATACAATGAGCAGTTCTTC.

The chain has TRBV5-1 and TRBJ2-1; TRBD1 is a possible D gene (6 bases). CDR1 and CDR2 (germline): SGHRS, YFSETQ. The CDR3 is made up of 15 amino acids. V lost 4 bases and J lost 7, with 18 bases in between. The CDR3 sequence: CASSLDQVGGNEQFF. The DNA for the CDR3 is TGCGCCAGCAGCCTGGACCAGGTAGGGGGAAATGAGCAGTTCTTC.

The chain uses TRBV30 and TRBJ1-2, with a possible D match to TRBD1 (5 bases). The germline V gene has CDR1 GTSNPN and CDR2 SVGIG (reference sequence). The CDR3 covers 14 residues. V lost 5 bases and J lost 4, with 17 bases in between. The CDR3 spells CAWLPGTAFYGYTF. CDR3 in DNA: TGTGCCTGGTTGCCCGGGACGGCTTTCTATGGCTACACCTTC.

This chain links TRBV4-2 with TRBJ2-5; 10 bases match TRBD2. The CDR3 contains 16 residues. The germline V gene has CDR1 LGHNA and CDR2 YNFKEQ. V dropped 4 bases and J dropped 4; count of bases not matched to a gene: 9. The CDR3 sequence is CASSPSGRVGAETQYF. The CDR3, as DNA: TGTGCCAGCAGCCCCAGCGGGAGGGTGGGAGCAGAGACCCAGTACTTC.

Here the CDR3 reads CASSDGVEPSRGYTF. For the CDR3, the DNA is TGCGCCAGCAGTGATGGGGTTGAGCCGTCTCGTGGCTACACCTTC. This sequence joins TRBV10-2 and TRBJ1-2; D is uncertain. Germline CDR1 WSHSY, CDR2 SAAADI. This CDR3 comprises 15 residues. Trimming took 3 bases from V and 7 from J, leaving 18 bases between them.

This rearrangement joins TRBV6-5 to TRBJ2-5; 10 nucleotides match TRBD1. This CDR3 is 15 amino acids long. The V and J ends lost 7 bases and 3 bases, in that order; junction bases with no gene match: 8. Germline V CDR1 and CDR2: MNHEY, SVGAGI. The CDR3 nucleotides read TGTGCCAGCACGATGACAGGGGGCAATAAAGAGACCCAGTACTTC. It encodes CASTMTGGNKETQYF.

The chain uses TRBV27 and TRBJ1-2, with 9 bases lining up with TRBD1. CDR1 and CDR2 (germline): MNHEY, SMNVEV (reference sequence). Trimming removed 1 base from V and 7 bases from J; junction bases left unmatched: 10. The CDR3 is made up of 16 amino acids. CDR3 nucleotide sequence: TGTGCCAGCAGTTTATACGGGACAGGGTCAGGCGGTGGCTACACCTTC. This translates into CASSLYGTGSGGGYTF.

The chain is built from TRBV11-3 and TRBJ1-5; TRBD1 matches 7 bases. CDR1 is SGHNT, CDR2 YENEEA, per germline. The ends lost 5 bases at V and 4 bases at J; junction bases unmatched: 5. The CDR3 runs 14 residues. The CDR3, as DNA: TGTGCCAGCAGCCTTACAGGGGCAAATCAGCCCCAGCATTTT. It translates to CASSLTGANQPQHF. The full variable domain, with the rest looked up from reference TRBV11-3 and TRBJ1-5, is EAGVVQSPRYKIIEKKQPVAFWCNPISGHNTLYWYLQNLGQGPELLIRYENEEAVDDSQLPKDRFSAERLKGVDSTLKIQPAELGDSAVYLCASSLTGANQPQHFGDGTRLSIL.

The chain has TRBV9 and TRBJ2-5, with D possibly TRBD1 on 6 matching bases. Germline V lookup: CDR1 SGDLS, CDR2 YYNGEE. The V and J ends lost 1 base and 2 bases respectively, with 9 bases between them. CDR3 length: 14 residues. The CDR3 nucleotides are TGTGCCAGCAGCGTATCAGGGACACAAGAGACCCAGTACTTC. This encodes CASSVSGTQETQYF.

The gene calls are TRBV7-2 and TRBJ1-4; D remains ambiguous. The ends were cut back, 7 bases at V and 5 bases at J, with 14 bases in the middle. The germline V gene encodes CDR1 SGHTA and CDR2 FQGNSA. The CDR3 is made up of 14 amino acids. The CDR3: CASTVGSGNEKLFF. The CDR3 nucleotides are TGTGCCAGCACCGTGGGGTCAGGCAATGAAAAACTGTTTTTT.

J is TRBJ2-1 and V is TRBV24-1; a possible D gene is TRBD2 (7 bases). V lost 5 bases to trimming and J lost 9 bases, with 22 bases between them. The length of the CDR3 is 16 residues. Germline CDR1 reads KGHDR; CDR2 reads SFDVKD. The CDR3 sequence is CATSGYGGGGLVEQFF. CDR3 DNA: TGTGCCACCAGTGGGTATGGTGGGGGGGGCCTAGTTGAGCAGTTCTTC.

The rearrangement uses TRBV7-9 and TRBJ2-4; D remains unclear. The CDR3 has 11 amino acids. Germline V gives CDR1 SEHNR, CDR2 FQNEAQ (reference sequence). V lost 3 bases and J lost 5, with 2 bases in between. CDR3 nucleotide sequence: TGTGCCAGCAGCTTTGAAAACATTCAGTACTTC. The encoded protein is CASSFENIQYF.